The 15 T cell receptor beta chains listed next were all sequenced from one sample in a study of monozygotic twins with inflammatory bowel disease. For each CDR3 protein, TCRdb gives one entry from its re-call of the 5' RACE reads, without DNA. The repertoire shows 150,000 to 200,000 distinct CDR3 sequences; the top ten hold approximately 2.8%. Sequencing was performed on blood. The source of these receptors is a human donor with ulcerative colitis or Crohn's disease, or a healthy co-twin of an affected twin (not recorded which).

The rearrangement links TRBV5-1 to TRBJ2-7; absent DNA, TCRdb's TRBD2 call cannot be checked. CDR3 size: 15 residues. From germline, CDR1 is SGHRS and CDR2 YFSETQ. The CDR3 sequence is CASSPGTSGTYEQYF.

The CDR3 region is CASSTPGLAWGETQYF. This sequence joins TRBV19 and TRBJ2-5; TCRdb's D call of TRBD2 is untestable without DNA. Germline assignment: CDR1 LNHDA and CDR2 SQIVND (reference sequence). This CDR3 region has 16 residues.

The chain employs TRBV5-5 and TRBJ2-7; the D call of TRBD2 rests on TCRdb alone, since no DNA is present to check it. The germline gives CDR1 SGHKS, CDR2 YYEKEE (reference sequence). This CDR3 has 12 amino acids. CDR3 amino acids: CASSSGPNKQYF.

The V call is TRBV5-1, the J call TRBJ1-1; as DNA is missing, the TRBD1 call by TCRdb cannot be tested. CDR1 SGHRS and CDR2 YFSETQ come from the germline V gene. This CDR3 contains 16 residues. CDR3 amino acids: CASSYTSLTGNTEAFF.

The CDR3: CASSSGPPGVSSPLHF. The chain joins TRBV5-1 to TRBJ1-6. Germline CDR1 reads SGHRS; CDR2 reads YFSETQ. This CDR3 has 16 amino acids.

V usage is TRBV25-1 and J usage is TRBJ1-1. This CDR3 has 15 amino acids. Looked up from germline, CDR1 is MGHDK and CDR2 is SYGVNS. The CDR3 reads CASSELDGLNTEAFF.

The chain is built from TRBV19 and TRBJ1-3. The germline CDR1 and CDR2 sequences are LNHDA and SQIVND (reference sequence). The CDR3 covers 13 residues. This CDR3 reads CATTTVAGNTIYF.

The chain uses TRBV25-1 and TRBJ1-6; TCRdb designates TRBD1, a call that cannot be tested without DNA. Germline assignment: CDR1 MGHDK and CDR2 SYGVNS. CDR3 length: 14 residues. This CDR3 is CASSEFPGWPPLHF.

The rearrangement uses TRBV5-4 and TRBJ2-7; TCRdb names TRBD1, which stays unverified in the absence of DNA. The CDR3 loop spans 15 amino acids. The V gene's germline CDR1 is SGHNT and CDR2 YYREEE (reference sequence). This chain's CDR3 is CASTRDRDLTYEQYF.

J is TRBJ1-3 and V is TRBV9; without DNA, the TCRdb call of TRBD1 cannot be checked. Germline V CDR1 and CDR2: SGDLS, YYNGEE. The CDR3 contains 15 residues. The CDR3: CASSPRTGAGNTIYF. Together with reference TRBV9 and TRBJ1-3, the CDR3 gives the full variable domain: DSGVTQTPKHLITATGQRVTLRCSPRSGDLSVYWYQQSLDQGLQFLIQYYNGEERAKGNILERFSAQQFPDLHSELNLSSLELGDSALYFCASSPRTGAGNTIYFGEGSWLTVV.

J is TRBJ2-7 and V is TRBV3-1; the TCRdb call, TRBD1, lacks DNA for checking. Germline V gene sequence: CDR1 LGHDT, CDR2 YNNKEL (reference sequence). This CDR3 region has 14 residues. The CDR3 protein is CASSPRSGVYEQYF.

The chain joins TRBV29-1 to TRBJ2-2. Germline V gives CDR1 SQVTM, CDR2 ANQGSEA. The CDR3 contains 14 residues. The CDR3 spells CSVGIAGITGELFF.

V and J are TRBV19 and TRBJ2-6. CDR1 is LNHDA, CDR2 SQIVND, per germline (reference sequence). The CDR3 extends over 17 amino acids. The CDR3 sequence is CASSLSRILSGANVLTF. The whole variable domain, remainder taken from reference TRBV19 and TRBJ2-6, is DGGITQSPKYLFRKEGQNVTLSCEQNLNHDAMYWYRQDPGQGLRLIYYSQIVNDFQKGDIAEGYSVSREKKESFPLTVTSAQKNPTAFYLCASSLSRILSGANVLTFGAGSRLTVL.

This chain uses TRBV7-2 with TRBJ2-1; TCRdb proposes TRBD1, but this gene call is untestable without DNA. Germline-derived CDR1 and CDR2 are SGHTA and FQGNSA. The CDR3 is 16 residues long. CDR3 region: CASSSPWGRPTNERFF.

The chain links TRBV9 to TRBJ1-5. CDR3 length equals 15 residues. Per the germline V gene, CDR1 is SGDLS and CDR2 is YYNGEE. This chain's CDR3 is CASSPSDAGSQPQHF.